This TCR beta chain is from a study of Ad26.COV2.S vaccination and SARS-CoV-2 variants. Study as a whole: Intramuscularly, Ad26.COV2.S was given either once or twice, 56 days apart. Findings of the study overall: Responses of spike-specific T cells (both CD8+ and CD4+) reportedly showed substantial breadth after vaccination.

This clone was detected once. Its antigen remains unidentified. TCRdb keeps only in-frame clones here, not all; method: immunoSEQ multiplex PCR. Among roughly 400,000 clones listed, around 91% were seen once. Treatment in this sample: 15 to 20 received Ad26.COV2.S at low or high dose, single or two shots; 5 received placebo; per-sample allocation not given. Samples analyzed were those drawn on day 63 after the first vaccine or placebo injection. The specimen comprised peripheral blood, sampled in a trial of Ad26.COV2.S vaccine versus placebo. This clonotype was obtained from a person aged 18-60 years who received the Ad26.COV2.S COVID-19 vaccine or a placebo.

The CDR3 loop reads CASSSETSGSPLNKIDTQYF. The CDR3 DNA reads as TGTGCCAGCAGCTCGGAGACTAGCGGGAGTCCCCTTAATAAGATCGATACGCAGTATTTT. The V gene is TRBV13, the J gene TRBJ2-3, with 12 nucleotides matching TRBD2. After removal of 4 bases from V and 6 bases from J, the junction contained 20 bases not matched to a gene. The CDR3 length is 20 residues. CDR1 PRHDT and CDR2 FYEKMQ come from the germline V gene (reference sequence).